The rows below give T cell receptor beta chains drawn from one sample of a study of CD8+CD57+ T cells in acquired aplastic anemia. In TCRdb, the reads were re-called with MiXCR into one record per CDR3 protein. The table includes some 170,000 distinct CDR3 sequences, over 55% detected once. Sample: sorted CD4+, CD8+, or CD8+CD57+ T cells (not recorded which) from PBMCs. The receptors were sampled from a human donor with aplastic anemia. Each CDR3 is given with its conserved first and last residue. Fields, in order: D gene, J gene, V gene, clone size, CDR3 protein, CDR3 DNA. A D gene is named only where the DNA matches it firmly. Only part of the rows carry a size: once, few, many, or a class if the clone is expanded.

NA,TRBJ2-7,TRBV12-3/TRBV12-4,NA,CASSLEQLIDEQYF,TGTGCCAGCAGTTTAGAACAGTTGATCGACGAGCAGTACTTC
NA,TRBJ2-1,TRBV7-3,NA,CASSSTTSNEQFF,TGTGCCAGCAGCTCAACGACTAGCAATGAGCAGTTCTTC
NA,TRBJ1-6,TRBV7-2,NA,CASSLDRLNSPLHF,TGTGCCAGCAGCCTCGACAGGCTAAATTCACCCCTCCACTTT
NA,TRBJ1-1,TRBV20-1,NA,CTYKNTEAFF,TGCACATACAAGAACACTGAAGCTTTCTTT
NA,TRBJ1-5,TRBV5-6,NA,CASSLAGGGQPQHF,TGTGCCAGCAGCTTGGCGGGGGGTGGTCAGCCCCAGCATTTT
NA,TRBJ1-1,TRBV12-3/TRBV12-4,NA,CASTLNTEAFF,TGTGCCAGCACACTGAACACTGAAGCTTTCTTT
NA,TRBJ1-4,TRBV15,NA,CATSRGRDWEKLFF,TGTGCCACCAGCAGAGGCAGGGATTGGGAAAAACTGTTTTTT
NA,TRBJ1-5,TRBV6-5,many,CASVPLEWQREPVWPQHF,TGTGCCAGCGTTCCCCTTGAGTGGCAGAGGGAGCCTGTTTGGCCCCAGCATTTT
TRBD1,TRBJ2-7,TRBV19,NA,CASSIDSTGGEQYF,TGTGCCAGTAGTATAGACAGCACAGGGGGCGAGCAGTACTTC
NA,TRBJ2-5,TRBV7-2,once,CASSEGAGETQYF,TGTGCCAGCAGCGAGGGCGCGGGAGAGACCCAGTACTTC
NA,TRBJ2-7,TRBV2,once,CASISEAVSYEQYF,TGTGCCAGCATCTCAGAAGCAGTCTCCTACGAGCAGTACTTC
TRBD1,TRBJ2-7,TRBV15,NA,CATSRDNTGGQGQIHEQYF,TGTGCCACCAGCAGAGATAACACCGGGGGACAGGGGCAAATCCACGAGCAGTACTTC
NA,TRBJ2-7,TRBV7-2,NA,CASSPYIRGSYEQYF,TGTGCCAGCAGCCCTTATATAAGGGGTTCCTACGAGCAGTACTTC
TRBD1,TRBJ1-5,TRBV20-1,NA,CSAETGRNQPQHF,TGCAGTGCAGAGACAGGGAGGAATCAGCCCCAGCATTTT
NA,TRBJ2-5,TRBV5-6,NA,CASSRTGDGVETQYF,TGTGCCAGCAGCCGGACGGGGGATGGGGTAGAGACCCAGTACTTC
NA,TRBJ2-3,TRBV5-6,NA,CASSLGMVADTQYF,TGTGCCAGCAGCTTGGGCATGGTCGCAGATACGCAGTATTTT
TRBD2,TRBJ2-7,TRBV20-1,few,CSASSGRFDEQYF,TGCAGTGCTAGTAGCGGGAGGTTCGACGAGCAGTACTTC
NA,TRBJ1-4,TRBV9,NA,CASSVAPLGEKLFF,TGTGCCAGCAGCGTAGCCCCTCTCGGCGAAAAACTGTTTTTT
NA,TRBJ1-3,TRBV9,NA,CASSVAGLKTGNTIYF,TGTGCCAGCAGCGTAGCTGGCCTCAAGACTGGAAACACCATATATTTT
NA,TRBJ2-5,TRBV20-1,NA,CSARDLYRVKETQYF,TGCAGTGCTAGAGATCTTTATCGGGTCAAAGAGACCCAGTACTTC
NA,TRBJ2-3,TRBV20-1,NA,CSARRLAPDTQYF,TGCAGTGCTAGACGCCTAGCTCCAGATACGCAGTATTTT
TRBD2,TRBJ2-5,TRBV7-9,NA,CASSLGPSGGETQYF,TGTGCCAGCAGCTTAGGTCCTAGCGGGGGTGAGACCCAGTACTTC